Described below is a single TCR beta chain sequence and its context. The data were taken from a study of Tregs in tolerant kidney transplant recipients. Study as a whole: The nonmyeloablative bone marrow transplants came from related graft donors, with transient mixed chimerism.

Libraries were prepared by immunoSEQ multiplex PCR; TCRdb keeps only in-frame clonotypes and omits some of them. The sample includes 95,000 to 120,000 clones, nearly 90% of them seen just once. CD4+CD25+CD127- Tregs, CD4+CD25- non-Tregs, CD4 and CD8 cells were sorted. Trimming took 5 bases from V and 0 from J; bases not matched to a gene: 1. The CDR3 is 13 amino acids. Germline CDR1 LNHNV, CDR2 YYDKDF (reference sequence). The rearrangement joins TRBV15 to TRBJ2-7; 7 bases match TRBD2. The material was CD4+ T cells from blood, obtained before the transplant. The receptor comes from a human donor who received a combined kidney and bone marrow transplant. This chain's CDR3 is CATSGGDSYEQYF. CDR3 nucleotides: TGTGCCACCAGCGGGGGGGACTCCTACGAGCAGTACTTC.